The 28 T cell receptor beta chains reported below all come from one sample, sequenced in a study of T cell responses to AZD1222 COVID-19 vaccine. Some clones are missing from TCRdb's copy, which holds only in-frame ones; the method was immunoSEQ multiplex PCR. The sample gives some 150,000 clones, 70% to 90% of which show up once; around 3% is in the top ten. Material: peripheral blood, obtained 28 days after the second AZD1222 dose. These receptors were collected from an adult who received the AZD1222 COVID-19 vaccine.

The V gene is TRBV6-5, the J gene TRBJ2-6; no clear D. Per the germline V gene, CDR1 is MNHEY and CDR2 is SVGAGI. Between the trimmed V and J ends, which lost 4 bases and 0 bases, there was a span of 4 bases. The CDR3 runs 14 residues. Here the CDR3 reads CASSSGSGANVLTF. In DNA, the CDR3 is TGTGCCAGCAGTTCAGGCTCTGGGGCCAACGTCCTGACTTTC.

In DNA form, the CDR3 reads TGTGCCAGCAGTCCCTCTTTCGCGGGGAGCTCCTACGAGCAGTACTTC. This translates into CASSPSFAGSSYEQYF. V gene TRBV28 combines with J gene TRBJ2-7; a weak D match, TRBD2 (6 bases). CDR3 size: 16 residues. Trimming shortened V by 5 bases and J by 0 bases, and 17 bases separated the two germline ends. Germline assignment: CDR1 MDHEN and CDR2 SYDVKM.

This rearrangement joins TRBV6-5 to TRBJ2-7; 8 bases match TRBD2. Unmatched junction bases numbered 7, after V lost 7 bases and J lost 2 bases. CDR1 MNHEY and CDR2 SVGAGI come from the germline V gene. The CDR3 totals 14 residues. CDR3: CASTSTSAPYEQYF. The CDR3 DNA sequence: TGTGCCAGCACCTCGACTAGCGCTCCCTACGAGCAGTACTTC.

This clone was recorded once. The CDR3 sequence is CAIRLTVGNSPLHF. CDR3 in DNA: TGTGCCATCAGACTGACAGTGGGGAATTCACCCCTCCACTTT. The rearrangement joins TRBV10-3 to TRBJ1-6, with D possibly matching TRBD1 (5 bases). The V end was cut by 6 bases, the J end by 7 bases, with 13 bases between. This CDR3 is built from 14 residues. Looked up from germline, CDR1 is ENHRY and CDR2 is SYGVKD.

The gene calls are TRBV3-1 (or the pseudogene TRBV3-2) and TRBJ2-5, with TRBD2 matching 12 bases. This CDR3 region has 17 residues. J was trimmed by 3 bases and V by 1 base; bases with no gene match: 6. Germline V CDR1 and CDR2: LGHDT, YNNKEL (reference sequence). Written as DNA, the CDR3 is TGTGCCAGCAGCCAAGCGTGGCTAGCGGGAGGGGAAGAGACCCAGTACTTC. Its protein is CASSQAWLAGGEETQYF.

The genes are TRBV5-8 and TRBJ1-1; 9 bases line up with TRBD1. This CDR3 region has 20 residues. V lost 3 bases, J lost 2 bases, and 20 bases stayed unmatched. Germline loops: CDR1 SGHTS, CDR2 YDEGEE. The DNA for the CDR3 is TGTGCCAGCAGCTCCCCCCCGGGACAGGGAGGTAGTTGGGGCAACACTGAAGCTTTCTTT. Residues: CASSSPPGQGGSWGNTEAFF.

This clone was observed once. The chain recombines TRBV2 with TRBJ2-3; 9 bases match TRBD1. Germline CDR1 reads SNHLY; CDR2 reads FYNNEI. V dropped 6 bases and J dropped 2; count of bases not matched to a gene: 6. The CDR3 loop spans 15 amino acids. The CDR3 nucleotides read TGTGCCAGCAGGGGGGACAGGGCCGTCACAGATACGCAGTATTTT. Translated, it gives CASRGDRAVTDTQYF.

The rearrangement joins TRBV10-1 to TRBJ1-4; maybe TRBD1 (5 bases). V shed 4 bases and J shed 8 bases, with 11 bases lying between them. CDR1 is WNHNN, CDR2 SYGVQD, per germline (reference sequence). CDR3 length: 13 amino acids. CDR3 loop: CASSGQRGEKLFF. Written as DNA, the CDR3 is TGCGCCAGCAGTGGACAGCGAGGGGAAAAACTGTTTTTT.

The J gene is TRBJ1-1, the V gene TRBV9; D not certain. CDR1 is SGDLS and CDR2 is YYNGEE in the germline V gene. This CDR3 has 14 residues. V lost 1 base and J 6 bases, leaving 13 bases between the germline ends. The CDR3 region has the DNA TGTGCCAGCAGCGTACTTTTTGACCGCCCTGAAGCTTTCTTT. It yields the protein CASSVLFDRPEAFF.

The chain carries TRBV6-5 and TRBJ2-3; no reliable D call. V dropped 2 bases and J dropped 6 bases, with 9 bases sitting between them. The length of the CDR3 is 13 residues. Germline V gene data show CDR1 as MNHEY and CDR2 as SVGAGI. The CDR3 loop is CASSYILGDTQYF. The DNA for the CDR3 is TGTGCCAGCAGTTACATTTTGGGCGATACGCAGTATTTT.

The sample holds a few counts of this clone. The junction and the germline gene differ at one end; a read error may be behind it. The rearrangement joins TRBV30 to TRBJ1-2; D unclear. Germline CDR1 reads GTSNPN; CDR2 reads SVGIG (reference sequence). There are 13 residues in the CDR3. The CDR3 protein is CAWSAQLDYGCTF. CDR3 bases: TGTGCCTGGAGTGCCCAGCTGGACTATGGCTGCACCTTC.

The chain carries TRBV3-1 (or the pseudogene TRBV3-2) and TRBJ2-1, with D perhaps TRBD2 (5 bases). The germline gives CDR1 LGHDT, CDR2 YNNKEL (reference sequence). The CDR3 length is 16 residues. V dropped 4 bases and J dropped 6 bases, with 19 bases sitting between them. CDR3 sequence: CASSRIRPGSVNEQFF. As DNA, the CDR3 is TGTGCCAGCAGCCGAATCCGTCCGGGATCGGTCAATGAGCAGTTCTTC.

This chain joins TRBV6-5 and TRBJ1-6; TRBD1 aligns across 9 bases. CDR3 length: 14 residues. With 6 bases clipped from V and 4 bases from J, the junction kept 1 base outside the gene matches. Germline V gives CDR1 MNHEY, CDR2 SVGAGI. The CDR3 loop is CASRGTGYNSPLHF. The CDR3 DNA follows: TGTGCCAGCAGGGGGACAGGGTATAATTCACCCCTCCACTTT.

Comments on this clone: The same CDR3 is also encoded by other DNA sequences in this sample. This sequence joins TRBV14 and TRBJ2-5, with D hard to call. The CDR3 runs 12 residues. Germline V gene data show CDR1 as SGHDN and CDR2 as FVKESK. With 2 bases removed from V and 5 bases from J, the gap between germline ends came to 6 bases. The CDR3 spells CASSQLMETQYF. The CDR3 DNA sequence: TGTGCCAGCAGCCAACTCATGGAGACCCAGTACTTC.

The rearrangement links TRBV7-2 to TRBJ2-7, with 8 bases lining up with TRBD2. The CDR3 spans 16 residues. The germline V gene encodes CDR1 SGHTA and CDR2 FQGNSA. V lost 6 bases to trimming and J lost 4 bases; unmatched junction nucleotides: 14. CDR3: CASRGGLGTNAYEQYF. CDR3 nucleotide sequence: TGTGCCAGCAGGGGGGGACTAGGGACTAACGCTTACGAGCAGTACTTC.

J is TRBJ2-1 and V is TRBV20-1; 9 bases map to TRBD1. With 3 bases clipped from V and 4 bases from J, the junction kept 4 bases outside the gene matches. The CDR3 consists of 14 residues. CDR1 DFQATT and CDR2 SNEGSKA come from the germline V gene (reference sequence). CDR3 nucleotides: TGCAGTGCTAGTGGACAGGGGTCATACAATGAGCAGTTCTTC. It yields the protein CSASGQGSYNEQFF.

The V gene is TRBV27, the J gene TRBJ1-1, with TRBD1 as a possible D gene (5 bases). CDR3 length: 16 amino acids. The germline gives CDR1 MNHEY, CDR2 SMNVEV (reference sequence). Deletions cut 7 bases from V and 1 base from J, with 19 bases between. In DNA, the CDR3 is TGTGCCAGCATGTATAAGGGAGGGGATTGGAACACTGAAGCTTTCTTT. Translating it yields CASMYKGGDWNTEAFF.

The CDR3 nucleotides are TGTGCCAGAAGCTTAGGGGGGGGACTCGAGACAGATACTAGCACAGATACGCAGTATTTT. It is translated as CARSLGGGLETDTSTDTQYF. The chain has TRBV7-5 and TRBJ2-3; the D segment call TRBD2 is taken from the table without a DNA check. TRBV7-5 counts as a pseudogene. The CDR3 runs to 20 residues.

The table lists this clone with many counts. V usage is TRBV11-2 and J usage is TRBJ1-2; D not resolved. This CDR3 contains 14 residues. Trimming cost V 5 bases and J 2 bases, with 12 bases left between them. CDR1 SGHAT and CDR2 FQNNGV come from the germline V gene. The CDR3 DNA reads as TGTGCCAGCAGCACCCAGACGGCAAACTATGGCTACACCTTC. Encoded protein: CASSTQTANYGYTF.

The genes are TRBV15 and TRBJ2-2, with D uncertain. The germline V gene has CDR1 LNHNV and CDR2 YYDKDF (reference sequence). The CDR3 sequence is 13 residues long. V was clipped by 5 bases and J by 1 base, with 5 bases between them. CDR3 in DNA: TGTGCCACCAGCTTCAAGAACACCGGGGAGCTGTTTTTT. Translating it yields CATSFKNTGELFF. Full variable domain (outside the CDR3, taken from reference TRBV15 and TRBJ2-2): DAMVIQNPRYQVTQFGKPVTLSCSQTLNHNVMYWYQQKSSQAPKLLFHYYDKDFNNEADTPDNFQSRRPNTSFCFLDIRSPGLGDTAMYLCATSFKNTGELFFGEGSRLTVL.

V is TRBV18 and J is TRBJ1-2, with 7 bases that match TRBD1. Looked up from germline, CDR1 is KGHSH and CDR2 is LQKENI. The J segment lost 6 bases and the V segment lost 6 bases, leaving 7 bases of the junction unmatched. The CDR3 is made up of 13 amino acids. The CDR3 nucleotides read TGTGCCAGCTCCGGTCCGACAGGGAATGGCTACACCTTC. It yields the protein CASSGPTGNGYTF.

DNA of the CDR3: TGTGCCAGCACCAGGGGCACTGGAAACACCATATATTTT. This codes for CASTRGTGNTIYF. The genes are TRBV7-9 and TRBJ1-3, with D maybe TRBD1 (6 bases). The CDR3 is made up of 13 amino acids. Germline V CDR1 and CDR2: SEHNR, FQNEAQ (reference sequence). V lost 7 bases, J lost 2 bases, and 9 bases lay in between.

The chain carries TRBV7-9 and TRBJ2-7; 9 positions match TRBD1. The V gene end was trimmed by 5 bases and the J gene end by 5 bases; junction bases not matched to a gene: 7. The CDR3 is 14 amino acids. Germline lookup yields CDR1 SEHNR and CDR2 FQNEAQ (reference sequence). The CDR3 DNA sequence: TGTGCCAGCAGCCCCCGGGACAGGGAAAACGAGCAGTACTTC. Encoded protein: CASSPRDRENEQYF.

The chain joins TRBV25-1 to TRBJ1-6; D ambiguous. Trimming cost V 5 bases and J 5 bases, with 10 bases left between them. Per the germline V gene, CDR1 is MGHDK and CDR2 is SYGVNS. There are 14 residues in the CDR3. The CDR3, as DNA: TGTGCCAGCAGTAGGAGATCCGATAATTCACCCCTCCACTTT. Translation gives CASSRRSDNSPLHF.

There are a few counts of this clone. The chain has TRBV30 and TRBJ1-1; possibly TRBD1 for D (6 bases). The CDR3 is made up of 13 amino acids. Germline loops: CDR1 GTSNPN, CDR2 SVGIG (reference sequence). Trimming removed 3 bases from V and 4 bases from J, with 12 bases in between. The CDR3 protein is CAWSAFRGTEAFF. CDR3 bases: TGTGCCTGGAGCGCCTTCAGGGGCACTGAAGCTTTCTTT.

The J gene is TRBJ2-5, the V gene TRBV5-6; D is perhaps TRBD1 (5 bases). Germline V gene data show CDR1 as SGHDT and CDR2 as YYEEEE. V shed 2 bases and J shed 2 bases, with 16 bases lying between them. The CDR3 spans 16 residues. The CDR3 here is CASSFGASGSQETQYF. In nucleotides, the CDR3 is TGTGCCAGCAGCTTTGGGGCGTCAGGGTCGCAAGAGACCCAGTACTTC. Using reference TRBV5-6 and TRBJ2-5 for the parts outside the CDR3, the full variable domain is DAGVTQSPTHLIKTRGQQVTLRCSPKSGHDTVSWYQQALGQGPQFIFQYYEEEERQRGNFPDRFSGHQFPNYSSELNVNALLLGDSALYLCASSFGASGSQETQYFGPGTRLLVL.

The CDR3 nucleotides are TGTGCCAGTAGTATACAGGGAGACACTGAAGCTTTCTTT. Protein sequence: CASSIQGDTEAFF. V gene TRBV19 combines with J gene TRBJ1-1; a weak D match, TRBD1 (5 bases). Trimming left V 2 bases short and J 3 bases short, with 7 bases between. The germline CDR1 and CDR2 sequences are LNHDA and SQIVND (reference sequence). This CDR3 has 13 amino acids.

The chain joins TRBV6-6 to TRBJ1-4, with 11 bases lining up with TRBD1. Per the germline V gene, CDR1 is MNHNY and CDR2 is SVGAGI (reference sequence). This CDR3 has 13 amino acids. After removal of 7 bases from V and 7 bases from J, the junction contained 2 bases not matched to a gene. The CDR3 loop is CASIGTGGEKLFF. CDR3 nucleotide sequence: TGTGCCAGCATCGGGACAGGGGGTGAAAAACTGTTTTTT.